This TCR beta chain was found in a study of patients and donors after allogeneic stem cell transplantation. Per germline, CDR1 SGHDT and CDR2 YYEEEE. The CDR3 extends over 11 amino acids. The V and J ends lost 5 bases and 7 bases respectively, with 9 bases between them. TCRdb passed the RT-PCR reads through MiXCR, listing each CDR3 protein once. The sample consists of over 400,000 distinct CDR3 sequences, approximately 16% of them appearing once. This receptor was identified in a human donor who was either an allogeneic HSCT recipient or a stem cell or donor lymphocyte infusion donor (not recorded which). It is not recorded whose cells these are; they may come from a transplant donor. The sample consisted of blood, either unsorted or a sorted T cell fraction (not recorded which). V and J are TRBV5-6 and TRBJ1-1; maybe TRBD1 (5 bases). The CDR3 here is CASRQAGEAFF. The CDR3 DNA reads TGTGCCAGCAGACAGGCCGGTGAAGCTTTCTTT.